The subject of this entry is one T cell receptor (beta chain). It has no known antigen specificity. No base quality information exists; no much larger clone differs at one position. Libraries were built with the immunoSEQ multiplex PCR assay. What TCRdb holds here is the immuneACCESS table cut down to in-frame rearrangements. Part of the clones is not present; checked against another copy, under half of the missing clones reflect an unresolved V gene, and the others are unexplained. This sample gives tens of thousands of clones in total; roughly 92% of them show up just once. In total, the top ten clones hold around 0.85% of the sample. This sample stems from a study of T cell changes during pregnancy in multiple sclerosis (dated by TCRdb to the late 2010s). Looking at the study overall: The study looked at changes in the T cell repertoire across pregnancy in women with multiple sclerosis.

The V end loses 9 bases and the J end loses 4 bases, and a stretch of 13 bases separates them. The CDR3 goes from the cysteine to the phenylalanine over 12 residues. CDR3 DNA only is kept here, 36 bases in frame from base 1. Looking up the germline V gene yields CDR1 SGHNT and CDR2 YENEEA. The V and J genes are TRBV11-3 and TRBJ2-7; the D gene is possibly TRBD1, with 6 bases matching. This TCR was sampled from a female donor with multiple sclerosis, enrolled in a pregnancy study. The sequencing used peripheral blood, collected in the first trimester of pregnancy. Read as DNA, the sequence is TGTGCCAGTTTAGGACAGAGGTACGAGCAGTACTTC. Protein translation: CASLGQRYEQYF.